Listed here are 6 T cell receptor beta chains from one sample, sequenced in a study of blood T cell repertoires in COVID-19. The protocol was immunoSEQ multiplex PCR, while the TCRdb copy is restricted to in-frame clones and leaves out a portion. The data hold hundreds of thousands of clones, with about 70% observed a single time. The sequenced sample was peripheral blood. The receptor source for this set is a woman of 80 years or more with acute or convalescent COVID-19.

This clone has only one observation. The chain carries TRBV7-2 and TRBJ1-2; TRBD1 matches at 12 bases. With V trimmed by 1 base and J by 8 bases, 8 bases remained unmatched. CDR1 is SGHTA and CDR2 is FQGNSA in the germline V gene. This CDR3 is 16 amino acids long. CDR3 residues: CASSLVGTGGGAGYTF. The CDR3 DNA reads as TGTGCCAGCAGCTTAGTTGGGACAGGGGGCGGGGCGGGCTACACCTTC. The variable domain in full, with the rest retrieved from reference TRBV7-2 and TRBJ1-2, is GAGVSQSPSNKVTEKGKDVELRCDPISGHTALYWYRQSLGQGLEFLIYFQGNSAPDKSGLPSDRFSAERTGGSVSTLTIQRTQQEDSAVYLCASSLVGTGGGAGYTFGSGTRLTVV.

The chain employs TRBV27 and TRBJ1-2, with TRBD1 identical over 10 bases. V was pared by 2 bases and J by 4 bases, with 16 bases of the junction left unmatched. The germline gives CDR1 MNHEY, CDR2 SMNVEV (reference sequence). The CDR3 contains 19 residues. CDR3 nucleotides: TGTGCCAGCAGTTTAAGGGACAGGGGTTCTCTTAAAGGGTTCTATGGCTACACCTTC. Encoded protein: CASSLRDRGSLKGFYGYTF.

The V gene is TRBV3-1 (or the pseudogene TRBV3-2), the J gene TRBJ2-7, with TRBD2 matching 8 bases. The V gene's germline CDR1 is LGHDT and CDR2 YNNKEL (reference sequence). With 3 bases clipped from V and 0 bases from J, the junction kept 7 bases outside the gene matches. The length of the CDR3 is 16 residues. CDR3 in amino acids: CASSHPSGGVSYEQYF. Written as DNA, the CDR3 is TGTGCCAGCAGCCACCCCTCCGGGGGGGTCTCCTACGAGCAGTACTTC.

The chain uses TRBV7-3 and TRBJ2-2; TRBD2 might be the D (8 bases). This CDR3 is built from 14 residues. Germline V CDR1 and CDR2: SGHTA, FQGTGA. V gave up 8 bases and J gave up 7 bases, with 17 bases separating them. The CDR3 coding sequence is TGTGCCAGCCGTCGGGAGGGGGCGGTCGGGGAGCTGTTTTTT. This encodes CASRREGAVGELFF.

This sequence joins TRBV20-1 and TRBJ1-2; no firm D call. Between the trimmed V and J ends, which lost 3 bases and 1 base, there was a span of 9 bases. CDR1 DFQATT and CDR2 SNEGSKA come from the germline V gene (reference sequence). This CDR3 comprises 13 residues. Here the CDR3 reads CSASPRFNYGYTF. The CDR3 bases are TGCAGTGCTAGTCCGCGGTTTAACTATGGCTACACCTTC.

Regarding this clone: This sample includes further DNA sequences coding for the same CDR3. The rearrangement joins TRBV7-9 to TRBJ2-4; a possible D gene is TRBD1 (5 bases). With 2 bases removed from V and 1 base from J, the gap between germline ends came to 9 bases. The CDR3 has 15 residues. CDR1 is SEHNR and CDR2 is FQNEAQ in the germline V gene (reference sequence). CDR3 bases: TGTGCCAGCAGCTTACAGGGTTTGGCCAAAAACATTCAGTACTTC. Its translation is CASSLQGLAKNIQYF. The whole variable domain, filled in from reference TRBV7-9 and TRBJ2-4, reads DTGVSQNPRHKITKRGQNVTFRCDPISEHNRLYWYRQTLGQGPEFLTYFQNEAQLEKSRLLSDRFSAERPKGSFSTLEIQRTEQGDSAMYLCASSLQGLAKNIQYFGAGTRLSVL.